A single sample is the source of the 17 T cell receptor beta chains below, sequenced in a study of shared clonotypes between healthy human individuals (dated by TCRdb to 2020 to 2021). Libraries were constructed by the immunoSEQ multiplex PCR assay. In its TCRdb copy, this immuneACCESS table keeps in-frame sequences only and misses some clones. Where compared with another copy, unresolved V genes explain less than half of these, and the others have no known cause. The sample profile shows about 2.1 million clones; roughly 95% of them were found once. Clones ranked in the top ten supply around 1.7% of the sample. CD8 naive samples were obtained by positive selection for CCR7 among CD45RO-negative cells, yielding a CD45RA+CCR7+ population from which TemRA cells were excluded. Sequencing was done on a sample of naive CD8+ T cells from PBMCs. In the paper's terms, the cell subset or site label means: CD45RA+CCR7+. The receptors shown here come from a man aged 18 to 30 in good health. Some clones in this sample may be carry-over from other donors' samples.

V usage is TRBV6-1 and J usage is TRBJ1-5; D might be TRBD1 (5 bases). Per germline, CDR1 MNHNS and CDR2 SASEGT. V was trimmed by 0 bases and J by 0 bases, leaving 15 bases between them. This CDR3 region has 18 residues. The CDR3 sequence: CASSEARGGTYSNQPQHF. The DNA for the CDR3 is TGTGCCAGCAGTGAAGCGCGGGGGGGAACCTATAGCAATCAGCCCCAGCATTTT.

The V and J genes are TRBV4-1 and TRBJ2-7; perhaps TRBD2 as D (6 bases). The CDR3 consists of 18 residues. In germline, CDR1 is MGHRA, CDR2 YSYEKL. V lost 3 bases to trimming and J lost 2 bases, with 23 bases between them. CDR3 sequence reads: CASSQDAYGRGPTYEQYF. The CDR3, as DNA: TGCGCCAGCAGCCAGGACGCTTATGGGCGGGGCCCGACCTACGAGCAGTACTTC.

The J gene is TRBJ2-7, the V gene TRBV4-1; 8 bases line up with TRBD2. The CDR3 has 16 residues. CDR1 MGHRA and CDR2 YSYEKL come from the germline V gene. Trimming removed 0 bases from V and 4 bases from J; junction bases left unmatched: 8. The CDR3 region is CASSQEAAGARYEQYF. CDR3 sequence (DNA): TGCGCCAGCAGCCAAGAGGCAGCGGGAGCGAGGTACGAGCAGTACTTC.

The chain combines TRBV7-9 with TRBJ2-3; 10 bases are a match to TRBD1. With 3 bases clipped from V and 4 bases from J, the junction kept 4 bases outside the gene matches. The V gene's germline CDR1 is SEHNR and CDR2 FQNEAQ (reference sequence). The length of the CDR3 is 15 residues. CDR3 sequence: CASSLRQGASDTQYF. CDR3 DNA sequence: TGTGCCAGCAGCTTGAGACAGGGGGCTTCAGATACGCAGTATTTT.

The gene calls are TRBV27 and TRBJ2-5; no reliable D call. The CDR3 is 13 residues long. CDR1 is MNHEY and CDR2 is SMNVEV in the germline V gene (reference sequence). V shed 3 bases and J shed 3 bases, with 8 bases lying between them. Here the CDR3 reads CASSFRGEETQYF. In nucleotides, the CDR3 is TGTGCCAGCAGTTTCCGAGGAGAAGAGACCCAGTACTTC.

The gene calls are TRBV28 and TRBJ2-1, with TRBD2 matching 13 bases. Trimming removed 6 bases from V and 2 bases from J; junction bases left unmatched: 13. This CDR3 is built from 19 residues. Germline V gene sequence: CDR1 MDHEN, CDR2 SYDVKM. In DNA form, the CDR3 reads TGTGCCAGCAGCCTACCCACTCTACTAGCGGGAGGGCCCTACAATGAGCAGTTCTTC. This translates into CASSLPTLLAGGPYNEQFF.

This clone appeared once. This chain connects TRBV14 to TRBJ2-1, with D possibly matching TRBD2 (6 bases). V lost 6 bases, J lost 7 bases, and 22 bases lay in between. Germline V gene sequence: CDR1 SGHDN, CDR2 FVKESK. The CDR3 length is 16 residues. The CDR3 loop is CASRPSRGGMGNEQFF. CDR3 in DNA: TGTGCCAGCAGGCCCAGTCGTGGCGGGATGGGGAATGAGCAGTTCTTC. Filled out from reference TRBV14 and TRBJ2-1, the complete variable domain reads EAGVTQFPSHSVIEKGQTVTLRCDPISGHDNLYWYRRVMGKEIKFLLHFVKESKQDESGMPNNRFLAERTGGTYSTLKVQPAELEDSGVYFCASRPSRGGMGNEQFFGPGTRLTVL.

The CDR3 bases are TGCGCCAGCAGCCCACAAGCGCGGAGCGGGAGGTCTGAAGAGCAGTTCTTC. Translation: CASSPQARSGRSEEQFF. The chain uses TRBV4-3 and TRBJ2-1; 9 bases map to TRBD2. The CDR3 is 17 amino acids. Germline CDR1 and CDR2: LGHNA and YSLEER. V gave up 4 bases and J gave up 10 bases; unmatched junction bases: 17.

The V call is TRBV4-3, the J call TRBJ2-1; D is undetermined. The CDR3 runs 20 residues. V lost 0 bases and J 8 bases, leaving 29 bases between the germline ends. Germline V gene sequence: CDR1 LGHNA, CDR2 YSLEER. The CDR3 is CASSQDRSILTGWAEDEQFF. CDR3 DNA sequence: TGCGCCAGCAGCCAAGATAGGAGTATTTTAACGGGCTGGGCTGAGGATGAGCAGTTCTTC.

The chain recombines TRBV29-1 with TRBJ2-3; unclear D gene. Germline V gene sequence: CDR1 SQVTM, CDR2 ANQGSEA. Trimming cost V 8 bases and J 2 bases, with 11 bases left between them. This CDR3 has 12 amino acids. CDR3: CSSSSYTDTQYF. In DNA form, the CDR3 reads TGCAGCTCCTCAAGTTACACAGATACGCAGTATTTT.

The chain couples TRBV7-9 to TRBJ2-2, with TRBD2 matching 9 bases. The CDR3 length is 15 residues. Trimming at V came to 3 bases and at J to 6 bases, leaving 5 bases not matched to a gene. Germline assignment: CDR1 SEHNR and CDR2 FQNEAQ (reference sequence). The CDR3 loop is CASSFGGRAPGELFF. The CDR3 DNA sequence: TGTGCCAGCAGCTTCGGCGGGAGGGCCCCCGGGGAGCTGTTTTTT. Full variable domain (remainder filled in from reference TRBV7-9 and TRBJ2-2): DTGVSQNPRHKITKRGQNVTFRCDPISEHNRLYWYRQTLGQGPEFLTYFQNEAQLEKSRLLSDRFSAERPKGSFSTLEIQRTEQGDSAMYLCASSFGGRAPGELFFGEGSRLTVL.

The genes are TRBV25-1 and TRBJ1-1, with no clear D. This CDR3 spans 13 amino acids. Trimming shortened V by 1 base and J by 1 base, and 4 bases separated the two germline ends. The germline V gene encodes CDR1 MGHDK and CDR2 SYGVNS. DNA for the CDR3: TGTGCCAGCAGTGAATGGCAGAACACTGAAGCTTTCTTT. This gives the protein CASSEWQNTEAFF.

The chain joins TRBV7-6 to TRBJ2-2; D call uncertain. CDR1 SGHVS and CDR2 FNYEAQ come from the germline V gene. The CDR3 covers 12 residues. Trimming took 5 bases from V and 6 from J, leaving 7 bases between them. This CDR3 reads CASSPGPGELFF. CDR3 in DNA: TGTGCCAGCAGCCCTGGCCCCGGGGAGCTGTTTTTT. Supplemented by reference TRBV7-6 and TRBJ2-2, the full variable domain reads GAGVSQSPRYKVTKRGQDVALRCDPISGHVSLYWYRQALGQGPEFLTYFNYEAQQDKSGLPNDRFSAERPEGSISTLTIQRTEQRDSAMYRCASSPGPGELFFGEGSRLTVL.

The chain employs TRBV19 and TRBJ2-2, with D perhaps TRBD2 (5 bases). This CDR3 has 18 residues. V lost 6 bases to trimming and J lost 2 bases, with 22 bases between them. Germline-derived CDR1 and CDR2 are LNHDA and SQIVND (reference sequence). CDR3 residues: CASSTLGGLAGNTGELFF. In DNA form, the CDR3 reads TGTGCCAGTAGCACACTTGGAGGCCTGGCGGGTAACACCGGGGAGCTGTTTTTT.

The chain uses TRBV19 and TRBJ1-5; D is unclear. Trimming stripped 1 base from V and 2 bases from J, with 12 bases between. This CDR3 has 16 residues. CDR1 is LNHDA, CDR2 SQIVND, per germline (reference sequence). The chain's CDR3 is CASSIVGFGGNQPQHF. DNA for the CDR3: TGTGCCAGTAGTATAGTGGGTTTCGGAGGCAATCAGCCCCAGCATTTT. Combining the CDR3 with reference TRBV19 and TRBJ1-5 gives the whole variable domain DGGITQSPKYLFRKEGQNVTLSCEQNLNHDAMYWYRQDPGQGLRLIYYSQIVNDFQKGDIAEGYSVSREKKESFPLTVTSAQKNPTAFYLCASSIVGFGGNQPQHFGDGTRLSIL.

CDR3 sequence reads: CASSYSGPGTDTQYF. The CDR3 DNA reads as TGTGCCAGCAGTTACTCGGGCCCTGGCACAGATACGCAGTATTTT. The chain links TRBV6-5 to TRBJ2-3; D is unclear. This CDR3 contains 15 residues. Deletions cut 0 bases from V and 1 base from J, with 8 bases between. CDR1 MNHEY and CDR2 SVGAGI come from the germline V gene.

The V gene is TRBV15, the J gene TRBJ1-1; D is possibly TRBD1 (5 bases). V gave up 3 bases and J gave up 0 bases, with 14 bases separating them. This CDR3 region has 16 residues. In germline, CDR1 is LNHNV, CDR2 YYDKDF (reference sequence). The CDR3 sequence is CATSRGGGRLNTEAFF. The CDR3 nucleotides read TGTGCCACCAGCAGGGGGGGAGGAAGGCTGAACACTGAAGCTTTCTTT.